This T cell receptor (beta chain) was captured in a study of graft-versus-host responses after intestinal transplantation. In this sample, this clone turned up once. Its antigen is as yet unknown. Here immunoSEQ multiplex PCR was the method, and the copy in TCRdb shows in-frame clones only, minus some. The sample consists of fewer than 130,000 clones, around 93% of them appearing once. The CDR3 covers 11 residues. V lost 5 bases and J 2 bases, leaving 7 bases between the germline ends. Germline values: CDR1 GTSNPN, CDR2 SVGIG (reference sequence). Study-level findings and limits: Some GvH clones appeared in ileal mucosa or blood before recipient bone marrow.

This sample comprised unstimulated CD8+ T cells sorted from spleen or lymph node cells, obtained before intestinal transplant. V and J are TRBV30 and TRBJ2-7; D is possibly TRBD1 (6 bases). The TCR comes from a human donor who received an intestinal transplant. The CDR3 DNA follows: TGTGCCTGGGGACAGACCTACGAGCAGTACTTC. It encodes CAWGQTYEQYF.